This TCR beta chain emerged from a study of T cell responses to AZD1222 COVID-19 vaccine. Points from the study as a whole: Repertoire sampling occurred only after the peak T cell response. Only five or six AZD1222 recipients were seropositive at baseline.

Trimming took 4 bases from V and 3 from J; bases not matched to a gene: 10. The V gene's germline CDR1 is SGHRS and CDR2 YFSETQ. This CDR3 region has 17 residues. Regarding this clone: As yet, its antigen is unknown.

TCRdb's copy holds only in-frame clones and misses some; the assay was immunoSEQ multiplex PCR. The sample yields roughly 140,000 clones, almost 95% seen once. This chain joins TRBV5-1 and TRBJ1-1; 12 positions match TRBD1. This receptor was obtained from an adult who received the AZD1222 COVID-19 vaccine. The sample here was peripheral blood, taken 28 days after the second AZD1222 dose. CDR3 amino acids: CASSELGTGGGYTEAFF. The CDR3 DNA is TGCGCCAGCAGCGAGCTTGGGACAGGGGGCGGATACACTGAAGCTTTCTTT.